The 23 T cell receptor beta chains presented below share a single source sample, sequenced in a study of preoperative IRX-2 immunotherapy in early breast cancer. The sample's treatment: preoperative locoregional IRX-2 cytokine immunotherapy. Measured with immunoSEQ multiplex PCR; TCRdb has only the in-frame clones, and not every one. The table shows tens of thousands of clones, with roughly 90% occurring only once. This specimen consisted of tumor tissue, obtained after IRX-2 immunotherapy. The receptors derive from a human donor with breast cancer.

In DNA form, the CDR3 reads TGTGCCAGCAGCCGGGTCACAGATACGCAGTATTTT. It encodes CASSRVTDTQYF. V and J are TRBV14 and TRBJ2-3; no clear D. CDR3 length equals 12 residues. Trimming shortened V by 4 bases and J by 2 bases, and 4 bases separated the two germline ends. CDR1 is SGHDN and CDR2 is FVKESK in the germline V gene. Complete variable domain (other parts from reference TRBV14 and TRBJ2-3): EAGVTQFPSHSVIEKGQTVTLRCDPISGHDNLYWYRRVMGKEIKFLLHFVKESKQDESGMPNNRFLAERTGGTYSTLKVQPAELEDSGVYFCASSRVTDTQYFGPGTRLTVL.

V gene TRBV19 combines with J gene TRBJ1-5; perhaps TRBD1 as D (6 bases). Trimming left V 6 bases short and J 6 bases short, with 21 bases between. This CDR3 has 16 residues. Per the germline V gene, CDR1 is LNHDA and CDR2 is SQIVND (reference sequence). In DNA, the CDR3 is TGTGCCAGTAGGGGAATATCGACAGGCAGAAGTCAGCCCCAGCATTTT. This sequence encodes CASRGISTGRSQPQHF.

The gene calls are TRBV30 and TRBJ1-4; 9 bases are a match to TRBD1. The germline CDR1 and CDR2 sequences are GTSNPN and SVGIG (reference sequence). CDR3 size: 15 residues. V gave up 2 bases and J gave up 6 bases; unmatched junction bases: 7. The CDR3 nucleotides are TGTGCCTGGAGTCCATGGACAGGGGATGATGAAAAACTGTTTTTT. Amino acids: CAWSPWTGDDEKLFF.

CDR3 nucleotide sequence: TGTGCCAGCAGCTTAGTACCAGCGAACACCGGGGAGCTGTTTTTT. Its translation is CASSLVPANTGELFF. V is TRBV11-3 and J is TRBJ2-2, with D uncertain. The CDR3 length is 15 residues. V gave up 1 base and J gave up 0 bases, with 6 bases separating them. Germline loops: CDR1 SGHNT, CDR2 YENEEA.

The chain uses TRBV7-8 and TRBJ1-1, with a weak D call TRBD1 (5 bases). Trimming took 7 bases from V and 0 from J, leaving 18 bases between them. The CDR3 is made up of 16 amino acids. The germline V gene encodes CDR1 SGHVS and CDR2 FQNEAQ. This CDR3 reads CASTQMGVLMNTEAFF. As DNA, the CDR3 is TGTGCCAGCACCCAAATGGGGGTTCTAATGAACACTGAAGCTTTCTTT.

V and J are TRBV6-8 and TRBJ2-1; the match to TRBD2 covers 14 bases. Germline-derived CDR1 and CDR2 are MNHGY and SAAAGT. With 2 bases clipped from V and 9 bases from J, the junction kept 9 bases outside the gene matches. CDR3 length: 17 amino acids. The DNA of the CDR3 is TGTGCCAGCAGTTACGGGAGACTAGCGGGGGGGCAGGGTGAGCAGTTCTTC. This sequence encodes CASSYGRLAGGQGEQFF.

The chain is built from TRBV19 and TRBJ2-2; D not certain. Trimming took 5 bases from V and 5 from J, leaving 6 bases between them. The CDR3 is 12 amino acids. Germline V gene data show CDR1 as LNHDA and CDR2 as SQIVND (reference sequence). CDR3 nucleotides: TGTGCCAGTAGTGTTGGAACCGGGGAGCTGTTTTTT. Protein product: CASSVGTGELFF.

CDR3 protein: CASSLEGGAAAYEQYF. DNA of the CDR3: TGTGCCAGCAGCTTAGAAGGGGGGGCCGCGGCCTACGAGCAGTACTTC. V is TRBV11-3 and J is TRBJ2-7; TRBD2 is a possible D gene (7 bases). The germline V gene encodes CDR1 SGHNT and CDR2 YENEEA. This CDR3 region has 16 residues. The V and J ends lost 0 bases and 2 bases respectively, with 14 bases between them.

The table lists this clone with a count of one. The chain uses TRBV5-1 and TRBJ2-7; TRBD2 matches 10 bases. Trimming cost V 4 bases and J 5 bases; bases outside gene matches: 9. Germline V gene data show CDR1 as SGHRS and CDR2 as YFSETQ. The CDR3 is 15 residues long. As DNA, the CDR3 is TGCGCCAGCAGCCCGGGAGATAGCGGGAGGAACGAGCAGTACTTC. Amino acid sequence: CASSPGDSGRNEQYF.

The genes are TRBV11-3 and TRBJ1-3, with 8 bases identical to TRBD1. Trimming cost V 5 bases and J 4 bases; bases outside gene matches: 4. This CDR3 has 14 residues. Germline-derived CDR1 and CDR2 are SGHNT and YENEEA. The DNA for the CDR3 is TGTGCCAGCAGCCCTCGGACAGGGGGAAACACCATATATTTT. The encoded protein is CASSPRTGGNTIYF.

V gene TRBV14 combines with J gene TRBJ2-1; 14 bases are shared with TRBD2. From germline, CDR1 is SGHDN and CDR2 FVKESK. With V trimmed by 3 bases and J by 12 bases, 7 bases remained unmatched. The CDR3 length is 15 residues. CDR3: CASSHRLAGGPGQFF. The CDR3, as DNA: TGTGCCAGCAGCCACCGACTAGCGGGAGGGCCGGGGCAGTTCTTC.

The gene calls are TRBV5-1 and TRBJ2-3; 7 nucleotides align to TRBD1. V shed 5 bases, J shed 2 bases, and the junction held 11 bases outside the gene matches. Germline V gene data show CDR1 as SGHRS and CDR2 as YFSETQ. This CDR3 is 16 amino acids long. The CDR3 spells CASRWGYRGFTDTQYF. Written as DNA, the CDR3 is TGCGCCAGCAGATGGGGATACAGGGGATTCACAGATACGCAGTATTTT.

The CDR3 region is CASSQENEAEAFF. DNA for the CDR3: TGCGCCAGCAGCCAAGAGAATGAGGCTGAAGCTTTCTTT. The chain recombines TRBV1 with TRBJ1-1. TRBV1 is deemed a pseudogene. This CDR3 has 13 amino acids.

The chain joins TRBV6-8 to TRBJ2-3; 14 bases are shared with TRBD2. The length of the CDR3 is 19 residues. The V gene end was trimmed by 5 bases and the J gene end by 3 bases; junction bases not matched to a gene: 13. CDR1 is MNHGY, CDR2 SAAAGT, per germline. CDR3 residues: CASSPSEGTSGGPTDTQYF. The DNA of the CDR3 is TGTGCCAGCAGTCCCTCTGAAGGGACTAGCGGGGGCCCTACAGATACGCAGTATTTT.

The CDR3 sequence: CAWSVDREGEGYQPQHF. In nucleotides, the CDR3 is TGTGCCTGGAGTGTTGACAGGGAAGGGGAAGGGTACCAGCCCCAGCATTTT. The chain carries TRBV30 and TRBJ1-5; 7 nucleotides match TRBD1. The CDR3 totals 17 residues. CDR1 and CDR2 from the germline V gene are GTSNPN and SVGIG (reference sequence). The V and J ends lost 0 bases and 7 bases, in that order; junction bases with no gene match: 15.

The chain uses TRBV6-8 and TRBJ1-6; possible D gene TRBD1, 5 bases. CDR1 is MNHGY and CDR2 is SAAAGT in the germline V gene. This CDR3 has 15 amino acids. The V and J ends lost 5 bases and 5 bases respectively, with 13 bases between them. In DNA, the CDR3 is TGTGCCAGCAGTCGAGAGGGCAGGGATAATTCACCCCTCCACTTT. It is translated as CASSREGRDNSPLHF.

This clone has just a few counts. J is TRBJ2-7 and V is TRBV11-3, with 12 bases identical to TRBD2. Germline assignment: CDR1 SGHNT and CDR2 YENEEA. The V segment lost 5 bases and the J segment 2 bases; nucleotides outside the gene matches: 4. The CDR3 has 15 amino acids. CDR3 loop: CASSPTSGGPYEQYF. The CDR3 DNA is TGTGCCAGCAGCCCGACTAGCGGGGGCCCCTACGAGCAGTACTTC.

The V and J genes are TRBV5-1 and TRBJ1-3; 8 bases are shared with TRBD1. Germline CDR1 is SGHRS and CDR2 is YFSETQ. The junction had 12 bases not matched to a gene; V was cut back by 2 bases and J by 8 bases. The CDR3 runs to 16 residues. The CDR3 nucleotides read TGCGCCAGCAGCTTCCGGGGCAGGGGGACAGGAGACACCATATATTTT. Encoded protein: CASSFRGRGTGDTIYF.

J is TRBJ2-4 and V is TRBV5-1; weak D call: TRBD1 (6 bases). This CDR3 is built from 14 residues. The V end lost 0 bases, the J end lost 6 bases, and 10 bases lay between the germline ends. Germline V gives CDR1 SGHRS, CDR2 YFSETQ. This chain's CDR3 is CASSLDRAGNIQYF. In DNA, the CDR3 is TGCGCCAGCAGCTTGGACAGGGCGGGAAACATTCAGTACTTC. The full variable domain, its missing parts supplied by reference TRBV5-1 and TRBJ2-4, is KAGVTQTPRYLIKTRGQQVTLSCSPISGHRSVSWYQQTPGQGLQFLFEYFSETQRNKGNFPGRFSGRQFSNSRSEMNVSTLELGDSALYLCASSLDRAGNIQYFGAGTRLSVL.

This chain joins TRBV28 and TRBJ2-1; unclear D gene. Germline values: CDR1 MDHEN, CDR2 SYDVKM. This CDR3 comprises 12 residues. The V and J ends lost 6 bases and 9 bases respectively, with 12 bases between them. CDR3 residues: CASSFIEAEQFF. The CDR3 region has the DNA TGTGCCAGCAGCTTCATCGAGGCTGAGCAGTTCTTC.

J is TRBJ2-7 and V is TRBV18, with TRBD1 identical over 7 bases. V lost 4 bases, J lost 1 base, and 4 bases stayed unmatched. Germline values: CDR1 KGHSH, CDR2 LQKENI. The CDR3 sequence is 14 residues long. The CDR3 sequence: CASSQGQLSYEQYF. The CDR3 DNA reads as TGTGCCAGCTCACAGGGACAGCTTTCCTACGAGCAGTACTTC.

The rearrangement joins TRBV7-1 to TRBJ2-5; 8 nucleotides line up with TRBD1. TRBV7-1 is an open reading frame whose function is uncertain. Losses at the gene ends were 4 bases for V and 5 bases for J; bases not matched to a gene: 9. The CDR3 extends over 15 amino acids. The CDR3 here is CASSFRQGMVETQYF. CDR3 in DNA: TGTGCCAGCAGCTTCCGACAGGGGATGGTCGAGACCCAGTACTTC.

This CDR3 is CASSEPQGGYEQYV. The CDR3 DNA sequence: TGCGCCAGCAGTGAACCCCAGGGGGGGTACGAGCAGTACGTC. The chain employs TRBV10-2 and TRBJ2-7; the D call may be TRBD1 or TRBD2 (7 bases each). CDR1 WSHSY and CDR2 SAAADI come from the germline V gene. This CDR3 is 14 amino acids long. The V end lost 3 bases, the J end lost 4 bases, and 13 bases lay between the germline ends.